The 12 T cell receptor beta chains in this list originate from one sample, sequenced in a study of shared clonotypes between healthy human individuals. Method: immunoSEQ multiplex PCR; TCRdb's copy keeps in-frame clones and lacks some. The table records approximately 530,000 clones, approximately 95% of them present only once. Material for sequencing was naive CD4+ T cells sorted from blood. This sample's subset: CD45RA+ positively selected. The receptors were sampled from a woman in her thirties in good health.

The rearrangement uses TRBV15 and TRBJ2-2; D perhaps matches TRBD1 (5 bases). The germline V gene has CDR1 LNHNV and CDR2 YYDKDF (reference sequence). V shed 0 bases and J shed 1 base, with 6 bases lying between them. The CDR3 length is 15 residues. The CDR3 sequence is CATSRDQGNTGELFF. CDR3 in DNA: TGTGCCACCAGCAGAGATCAGGGGAACACCGGGGAGCTGTTTTTT.

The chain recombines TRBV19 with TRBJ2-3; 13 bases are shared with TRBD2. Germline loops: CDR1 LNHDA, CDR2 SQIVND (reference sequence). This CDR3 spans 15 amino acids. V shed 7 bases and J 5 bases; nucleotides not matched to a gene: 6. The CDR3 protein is CASNSLAGGKDTQYF. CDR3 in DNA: TGTGCCAGTAACTCACTAGCGGGAGGGAAAGATACGCAGTATTTT.

The CDR3 spells CASSTPARVGYNEQFF. CDR3 coding DNA: TGTGCCAGTAGTACCCCCGCCAGGGTTGGCTACAATGAGCAGTTCTTC. J is TRBJ2-1 and V is TRBV19, with D tentatively TRBD1 (5 bases). V lost 4 bases and J lost 3, with 16 bases in between. Germline V CDR1 and CDR2: LNHDA, SQIVND (reference sequence). This CDR3 has 16 amino acids.

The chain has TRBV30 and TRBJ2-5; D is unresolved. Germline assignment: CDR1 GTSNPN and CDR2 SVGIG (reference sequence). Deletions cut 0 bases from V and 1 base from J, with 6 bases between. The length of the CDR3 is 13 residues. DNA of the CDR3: TGTGCCTGGAGTGTAGGGTCCCAAGAGACCCAGTACTTC. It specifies CAWSVGSQETQYF.

CDR3 in DNA: TGTGCCAGCAGGGAGGTATCCGGTGGCGGGAGCGGCACAGATACGCAGTATTTT. It yields the protein CASREVSGGGSGTDTQYF. The chain joins TRBV28 to TRBJ2-3; the match to TRBD2 covers 7 bases. The CDR3 is 18 amino acids. Looked up from germline, CDR1 is MDHEN and CDR2 is SYDVKM. Losses at the gene ends were 6 bases for V and 1 base for J; bases not matched to a gene: 16.

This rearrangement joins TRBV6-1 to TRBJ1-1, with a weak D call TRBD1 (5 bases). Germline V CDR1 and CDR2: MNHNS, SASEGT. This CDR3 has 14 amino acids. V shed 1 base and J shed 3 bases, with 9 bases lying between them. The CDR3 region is CASSEGRGYTEAFF. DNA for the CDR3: TGTGCCAGCAGTGAAGGAAGGGGATACACTGAAGCTTTCTTT.

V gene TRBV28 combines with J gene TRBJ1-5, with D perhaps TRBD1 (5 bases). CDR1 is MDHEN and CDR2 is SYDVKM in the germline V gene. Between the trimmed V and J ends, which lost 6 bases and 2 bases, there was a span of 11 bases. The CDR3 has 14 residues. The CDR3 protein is CASRRGGGNQPQHF. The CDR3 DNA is TGTGCCAGCAGACGTGGGGGAGGCAATCAGCCCCAGCATTTT. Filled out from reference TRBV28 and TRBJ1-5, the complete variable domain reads DVKVTQSSRYLVKRTGEKVFLECVQDMDHENMFWYRQDPGLGLRLIYFSYDVKMKEKGDIPEGYSVSREKKERFSLILESASTNQTSMYLCASRRGGGNQPQHFGDGTRLSIL.

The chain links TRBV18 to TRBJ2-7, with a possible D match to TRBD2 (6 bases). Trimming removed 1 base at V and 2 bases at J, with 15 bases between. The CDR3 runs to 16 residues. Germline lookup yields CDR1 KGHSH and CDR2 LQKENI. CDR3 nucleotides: TGTGCCAGCTCACCACTAGACGCGGGGCCTCCCTACGAGCAGTACTTC. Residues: CASSPLDAGPPYEQYF.

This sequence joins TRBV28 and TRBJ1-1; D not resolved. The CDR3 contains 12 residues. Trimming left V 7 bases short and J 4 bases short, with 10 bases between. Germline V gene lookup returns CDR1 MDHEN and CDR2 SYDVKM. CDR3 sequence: CASTLVGTEAFF. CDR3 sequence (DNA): TGTGCCAGCACCCTCGTGGGCACTGAAGCTTTCTTT.

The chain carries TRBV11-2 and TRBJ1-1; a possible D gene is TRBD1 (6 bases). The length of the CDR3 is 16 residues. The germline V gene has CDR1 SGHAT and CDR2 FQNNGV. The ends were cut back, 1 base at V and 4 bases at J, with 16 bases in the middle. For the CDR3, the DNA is TGTGCCAGCAGCTTAGGGAGATCGGGGGGCCTCACTGAAGCTTTCTTT. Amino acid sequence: CASSLGRSGGLTEAFF. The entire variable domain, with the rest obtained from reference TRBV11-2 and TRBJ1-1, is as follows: EAGVAQSPRYKIIEKRQSVAFWCNPISGHATLYWYQQILGQGPKLLIQFQNNGVVDDSQLPKDRFSAERLKGVDSTLKIQPAKLEDSAVYLCASSLGRSGGLTEAFFGQGTRLTVV.

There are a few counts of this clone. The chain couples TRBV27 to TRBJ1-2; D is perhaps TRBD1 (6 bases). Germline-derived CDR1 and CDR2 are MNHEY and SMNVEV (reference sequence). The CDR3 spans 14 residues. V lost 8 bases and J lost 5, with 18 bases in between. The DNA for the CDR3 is TGTGCCAGCCGCTCCCAGGGGCGCGGGTATGGCTACACCTTC. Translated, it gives CASRSQGRGYGYTF.

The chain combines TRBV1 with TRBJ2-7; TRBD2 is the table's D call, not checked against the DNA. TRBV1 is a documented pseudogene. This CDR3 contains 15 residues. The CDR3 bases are TGCACCAGCAGCCCCATAGCGGGAGTGATCTACGAGCAGTACTTC. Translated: CTSSPIAGVIYEQYF.